This T cell receptor beta chain derives from a study of T cell responses to AZD1222 COVID-19 vaccine. Assay: immunoSEQ multiplex PCR; the TCRdb copy retains only in-frame clones and omits some. The sample has 95,000 to 100,000 clones; approximately 88% are singletons. Germline CDR1 reads SGHVS; CDR2 reads FQNEAQ. Trimming cost V 1 base and J 1 base, with 8 bases left between them. The CDR3 is made up of 15 amino acids. Material: peripheral blood, obtained 28 days after the second AZD1222 dose. The TCR comes from an adult who received the AZD1222 COVID-19 vaccine. This chain connects TRBV7-8 to TRBJ1-5; D uncertain. This chain's CDR3 is CASSLDSGSNQPQHF. The DNA of the CDR3 is TGTGCCAGCAGCTTAGACAGCGGGAGCAATCAGCCCCAGCATTTT.